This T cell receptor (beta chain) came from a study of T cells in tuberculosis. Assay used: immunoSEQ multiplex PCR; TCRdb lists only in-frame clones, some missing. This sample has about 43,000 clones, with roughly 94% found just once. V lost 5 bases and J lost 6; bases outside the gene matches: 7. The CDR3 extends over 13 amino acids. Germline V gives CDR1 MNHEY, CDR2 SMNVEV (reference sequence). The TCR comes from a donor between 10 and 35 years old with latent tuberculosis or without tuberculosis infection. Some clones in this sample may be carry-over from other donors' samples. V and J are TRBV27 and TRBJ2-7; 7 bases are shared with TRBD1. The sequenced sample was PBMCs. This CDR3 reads CASSVGQFSEQYF. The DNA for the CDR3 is TGTGCCAGCAGTGTGGGACAGTTCTCCGAGCAGTACTTC.